These 23 T cell receptor beta chains originate from one sample sequenced in a study of shared clonotypes between healthy human individuals. Some clones are missing from TCRdb's copy, which holds only in-frame ones; the method was immunoSEQ multiplex PCR. The sample consists of some 1.5 million clones, under 99% of them appearing once. The specimen was naive CD4+ T cells sorted from blood. The subset: CD45RA+ positively selected. The source of these receptors is a man between 25 and 39 years old in good health.

This chain links TRBV30 with TRBJ1-2; 7 nucleotides align to TRBD1. The junction had 7 bases not matched to a gene; V was cut back by 5 bases and J by 4 bases. CDR3 length equals 13 residues. From germline, CDR1 is GTSNPN and CDR2 SVGIG (reference sequence). This chain's CDR3 is CAWGRDSLYGYTF. Here the CDR3 DNA reads TGTGCCTGGGGCCGGGACAGTCTCTATGGCTACACCTTC.

The chain carries TRBV14 and TRBJ1-1; D uncertain. The germline V and J ends were trimmed by 0 bases and 11 bases, with 13 bases remaining between them. The CDR3 length is 13 residues. Germline CDR1 is SGHDN and CDR2 is FVKESK. This chain's CDR3 is CASSQDFDKLAFF. The CDR3 coding sequence is TGTGCCAGCAGCCAAGATTTCGACAAACTGGCTTTCTTT.

This chain connects TRBV18 to TRBJ1-2; D not certain. The length of the CDR3 is 13 residues. From germline, CDR1 is KGHSH and CDR2 LQKENI. Trimming took 4 bases from V and 4 from J, leaving 10 bases between them. The CDR3 DNA reads as TGTGCCAGCTCACAGTCGGGAACCTATGGCTACACCTTC. Protein sequence: CASSQSGTYGYTF. Using reference TRBV18 and TRBJ1-2 for the parts outside the CDR3, the full variable domain is NAGVMQNPRHLVRRRGQEARLRCSPMKGHSHVYWYRQLPEEGLKFMVYLQKENIIDESGMPKERFSAEFPKEGPSILRIQQVVRGDSAAYFCASSQSGTYGYTFGSGTRLTVV.

The chain couples TRBV7-2 to TRBJ2-6; TRBD1 agrees at 7 bases. CDR3 size: 16 residues. The J segment lost 0 bases and the V segment lost 6 bases, leaving 5 bases of the junction unmatched. Germline loops: CDR1 SGHTA, CDR2 FQGNSA. The CDR3: CASRTGQISGANVLTF. The CDR3 nucleotides are TGTGCCAGCAGGACGGGACAGATCTCTGGGGCCAACGTCCTGACTTTC.

The V call is TRBV6-1, the J call TRBJ1-5; D uncertain. This CDR3 has 14 residues. Germline values: CDR1 MNHNS, CDR2 SASEGT. The V and J ends lost 5 bases and 8 bases respectively, with 16 bases between them. CDR3 nucleotides: TGTGCCAGCAGTCAAGACCCGGTTGGCAAGCCCCAGCATTTT. It is translated as CASSQDPVGKPQHF.

The genes are TRBV2 and TRBJ2-1; 9 bases are shared with TRBD2. From germline, CDR1 is SNHLY and CDR2 FYNNEI. The junction had 6 bases not matched to a gene; V was cut back by 6 bases and J by 3 bases. This CDR3 is built from 15 residues. In DNA, the CDR3 is TGTGCCAGCAGGGGCGGGAGGGCCGTCTACAATGAGCAGTTCTTC. The encoded protein is CASRGGRAVYNEQFF.

The genes are TRBV25-1 and TRBJ1-1; D gene uncertain. V lost 4 bases to trimming and J lost 4 bases, with 10 bases between them. The germline V gene encodes CDR1 MGHDK and CDR2 SYGVNS. The length of the CDR3 is 13 residues. CDR3 residues: CASSVRASTEAFF. The DNA for the CDR3 is TGTGCCAGCAGTGTTCGGGCGTCCACTGAAGCTTTCTTT.

The chain couples TRBV6-1 to TRBJ2-7; D is uncertain. CDR1 MNHNS and CDR2 SASEGT come from the germline V gene. Trimming took 10 bases from V and 3 from J, leaving 16 bases between them. The CDR3 runs 13 residues. This CDR3 is CAIRQVVRYEQYF. The CDR3 bases are TGTGCCATTCGGCAGGTCGTGCGCTACGAGCAGTACTTC.

The chain carries TRBV18 and TRBJ2-7, with D tentatively TRBD1 (6 bases). The CDR3 totals 15 residues. Between the trimmed V and J ends, which lost 4 bases and 5 bases, there was a span of 18 bases. Germline loops: CDR1 KGHSH, CDR2 LQKENI. CDR3 coding DNA: TGTGCCAGCTCACAGGCCTCCGGGACAACAAACGAGCAGTACTTC. Translation gives CASSQASGTTNEQYF.

This chain joins TRBV30 and TRBJ1-3, with D unresolved. The CDR3 length is 17 residues. Per germline, CDR1 GTSNPN and CDR2 SVGIG (reference sequence). The ends were cut back, 0 bases at V and 2 bases at J, with 17 bases in the middle. DNA of the CDR3: TGTGCCTGGAGTGTAAGAAGGGCAGGAAATACTGGAAACACCATATATTTT. This encodes CAWSVRRAGNTGNTIYF.

The chain uses TRBV7-7 and TRBJ2-1, with 8 bases that match TRBD2. CDR3 length: 15 residues. V was clipped by 5 bases and J by 1 base; unmatched bases: 4. Germline CDR1 is SSHAT and CDR2 is FNYEAQ (reference sequence). CDR3 in DNA: TGTGCCAGCAGCCCCAGCGGGAGTTCCTACAATGAGCAGTTCTTC. This gives the protein CASSPSGSSYNEQFF. Supplemented by reference TRBV7-7 and TRBJ2-1, the full variable domain reads GAGVSQSPRYKVTKRGQDVTLRCDPISSHATLYWYQQALGQGPEFLTYFNYEAQPDKSGLPSDRFSAERPEGSISTLTIQRTEQRDSAMYRCASSPSGSSYNEQFFGPGTRLTVL.

The genes are TRBV7-2 and TRBJ1-1; D is unclear. Germline assignment: CDR1 SGHTA and CDR2 FQGNSA. V shed 5 bases and J shed 7 bases, with 17 bases lying between them. CDR3 size: 14 residues. CDR3 nucleotides: TGTGCCAGCAGCCCACAATCCTCCCCAGTTGAAGCTTTCTTT. It is translated as CASSPQSSPVEAFF.

This chain connects TRBV7-2 to TRBJ2-2; D tentatively reads TRBD1 or TRBD2 (5 bases each). Trimming pared 6 bases from V and 0 bases from J, leaving 14 bases between. The CDR3 runs to 16 residues. CDR1 is SGHTA and CDR2 is FQGNSA in the germline V gene. The CDR3 reads CASRLTGTANTGELFF. The CDR3 nucleotides are TGTGCCAGCAGGTTAACCGGGACGGCGAACACCGGGGAGCTGTTTTTT.

The chain has TRBV5-1 and TRBJ2-7; 10 bases map to TRBD2. Germline trimming cut 0 bases from V and 3 bases from J; bases unmatched to any gene: 6. This CDR3 comprises 16 residues. Looked up from germline, CDR1 is SGHRS and CDR2 is YFSETQ. CDR3 residues: CASSLGLAGPNYEQYF. CDR3 DNA sequence: TGCGCCAGCAGCTTGGGACTAGCGGGCCCTAACTACGAGCAGTACTTC.

A word on this clone: The sample holds other DNA sequences that translate to the same CDR3. The J gene is TRBJ2-7, the V gene TRBV6-5; D not resolved. This CDR3 region has 13 residues. Germline values: CDR1 MNHEY, CDR2 SVGAGI. Trimming took off 5 bases at V and 0 bases at J, with 8 bases between the two ends. The CDR3 DNA sequence: TGTGCCAGCAGTCCCGTAAGCTCCTACGAGCAGTACTTC. Amino acid sequence: CASSPVSSYEQYF.

To note about this clone: Other DNA sequences within the sample encode an identical CDR3. This chain links TRBV6-1 with TRBJ2-7; D not resolved. The CDR3 extends over 12 amino acids. V lost 2 bases to trimming and J lost 4 bases, with 6 bases between them. Germline V gene sequence: CDR1 MNHNS, CDR2 SASEGT. CDR3 in amino acids: CASSEQLYEQYF. In DNA form, the CDR3 reads TGTGCCAGCAGTGAACAGCTTTACGAGCAGTACTTC.

The chain joins TRBV27 to TRBJ2-7; 8 positions match TRBD1. Unmatched junction bases numbered 2, after V lost 8 bases and J lost 2 bases. The CDR3 totals 12 residues. From germline, CDR1 is MNHEY and CDR2 SMNVEV (reference sequence). CDR3 region: CASAQGAYEQYF. CDR3 in DNA: TGTGCCAGCGCACAGGGGGCCTACGAGCAGTACTTC.

The chain employs TRBV9 and TRBJ2-7; D gene unclear. The germline V gene encodes CDR1 SGDLS and CDR2 YYNGEE. Deletions cut 1 base from V and 0 bases from J, with 8 bases between. CDR3 length equals 14 residues. The CDR3 DNA sequence: TGTGCCAGCAGCGTAAATTGGGCCTCCTACGAGCAGTACTTC. As protein: CASSVNWASYEQYF.

This clone was seen more than once but under ten times. This chain uses TRBV4-2 with TRBJ1-5; D unclear. V gave up 0 bases and J gave up 5 bases, with 14 bases separating them. CDR1 is LGHNA, CDR2 YNFKEQ, per germline. This CDR3 is built from 16 residues. The DNA for the CDR3 is TGTGCCAGCAGCCAAGATCAGTTGGGTTCAGATCAGCCCCAGCATTTT. Protein sequence: CASSQDQLGSDQPQHF.

The V and J genes are TRBV6-5 and TRBJ1-5, with D possibly being TRBD1 (5 bases). Germline values: CDR1 MNHEY, CDR2 SVGAGI. The CDR3 contains 13 residues. V lost 4 bases and J 2 bases, leaving 6 bases between the germline ends. The CDR3 bases are TGTGCCAGCAGTTGGGGCCGCAATCAGCCCCAGCATTTT. Protein sequence: CASSWGRNQPQHF.

The J gene is TRBJ2-1, the V gene TRBV10-3; 11 nucleotides agree with TRBD2. Germline CDR1 is ENHRY and CDR2 is SYGVKD. The CDR3 is made up of 13 amino acids. The V gene end was trimmed by 10 bases and the J gene end by 8 bases; junction bases not matched to a gene: 7. CDR3 residues: CASKTSGVDEQFF. CDR3 coding DNA: TGTGCCAGCAAGACTAGCGGGGTCGATGAGCAGTTCTTC.

On this clone: The sample contains more than one DNA sequence encoding this CDR3. The rearrangement uses TRBV9 and TRBJ2-2; 8 positions agree with TRBD2. Germline V lookup: CDR1 SGDLS, CDR2 YYNGEE. With V trimmed by 0 bases and J by 4 bases, 2 bases remained unmatched. The CDR3 runs to 15 residues. CDR3 nucleotide sequence: TGTGCCAGCAGCGTAGCAGCGGGGGTCACCGGGGAGCTGTTTTTT. Protein sequence: CASSVAAGVTGELFF. Complete variable domain (other parts from reference TRBV9 and TRBJ2-2): DSGVTQTPKHLITATGQRVTLRCSPRSGDLSVYWYQQSLDQGLQFLIQYYNGEERAKGNILERFSAQQFPDLHSELNLSSLELGDSALYFCASSVAAGVTGELFFGEGSRLTVL.

This chain uses TRBV2 with TRBJ2-2; the D gene is possibly TRBD2 (5 bases). Trimming removed 3 bases from V and 4 bases from J, with 9 bases in between. CDR1 and CDR2 from the germline V gene are SNHLY and FYNNEI. The CDR3 spans 14 residues. DNA of the CDR3: TGTGCCAGCAGTGAGAGGACTTTCACCGGGGAGCTGTTTTTT. Its protein is CASSERTFTGELFF.